A selection of T cell receptor beta chains follows, all from one sample in a study of cytomegalovirus exposure and HLA in healthy donors. Sequencing was performed with immunoSEQ multiplex PCR; in TCRdb, only in-frame clones are kept and a portion is missing. The data contain about 130,000 clones, around 75% of them singletons. What was sequenced was PBMCs. The receptors shown here come from a man aged 25 to 40 in good health and CMV-seronegative. Each CDR3 is given with its conserved first and last residue. The D gene is left open where the match is weak. The size entry is marked missing in some rows and otherwise reads once, few, many or a size class.

-	-	TRBV6-5	TRBJ1-6	CASKGFSNNSPLHF	TGTGCCAGCAAGGGGTTTTCCAATAATTCACCCCTCCACTTT
TRBD2	-	TRBV7-3	TRBJ2-7	CASSLRLAGAPYEQYF	TGTGCCAGCAGCCTTCGACTAGCGGGAGCCCCCTACGAGCAGTACTTC
-	-	TRBV5-1	TRBJ1-2	CASSRTEFNYGYTF	TGCGCCAGCAGCCGGACAGAGTTTAACTATGGCTACACCTTC
TRBD1	-	TRBV6-5	TRBJ1-3	CASSLKTGPGNTIYF	TGTGCCAGCAGTCTCAAGACAGGGCCGGGAAACACCATATATTTT
-	-	TRBV4-2	TRBJ2-1	CASSQDFRERAFGNEQFF	TGTGCCAGCAGCCAAGATTTTCGGGAGAGAGCATTCGGCAATGAGCAGTTCTTC
-	few	TRBV5-1	TRBJ1-5	CASRSRRDQPQHF	TGCGCCAGCAGAAGTCGGAGAGATCAGCCCCAGCATTTT
TRBD2	-	TRBV7-2	TRBJ2-1	CASSLSSSGSSYNEQFF	TGTGCCAGCAGCTTATCCTCTAGCGGGAGCTCCTACAATGAGCAGTTCTTC
-	-	TRBV5-8	TRBJ2-7	CASSKRGYEQYF	TGTGCCAGCAGCAAAAGGGGATACGAGCAGTACTTC
-	-	TRBV30	TRBJ1-1	CAWSVGSGRTEAFF	TGTGCCTGGAGTGTAGGCTCAGGGCGGACTGAAGCTTTCTTT
-	-	TRBV11-2	TRBJ1-1	CASSFRLNTEAFF	TGTGCCAGCAGCTTCAGGCTGAACACTGAAGCTTTCTTT
-	-	TRBV27	TRBJ1-1	CASSLSAQGTEAFF	TGTGCCAGCAGTTTATCCGCTCAGGGTACTGAAGCTTTCTTT
-	-	TRBV5-1	TRBJ1-1	CASSLAVETEAFF	TGCGCCAGCAGCTTGGCCGTCGAGACTGAAGCTTTCTTT
TRBD1	-	TRBV5-1	TRBJ2-3	CASSQSTGSDTQYF	TGCGCCAGCAGCCAGTCGACAGGGTCAGATACGCAGTATTTT
TRBD2	-	TRBV6-5	TRBJ2-7	CASSYGGEPRYEQYF	TGTGCCAGCAGTTACGGGGGGGAACCTCGATACGAGCAGTACTTC
-	-	TRBV7-9	TRBJ2-7	CASSGQYEQYF	TGTGCCAGCAGCGGGCAATACGAGCAGTACTTC
TRBD1	few	TRBV4-3	TRBJ1-4	CATRRGGASEKLFF	TGCGCCACTCGCAGAGGGGGCGCTTCTGAAAAACTGTTTTTT
-	-	TRBV11-1	TRBJ2-2	CASSLQGGRELFF	TGTGCCAGCAGCTTGCAGGGTGGGAGGGAGCTGTTTTTT
-	-	TRBV5-4	TRBJ1-2	CASSPFGRGDYGYTF	TGTGCCAGCAGCCCCTTTGGACGGGGGGACTATGGCTACACCTTC
TRBD2	-	TRBV5-1	TRBJ2-1	CASSLAASGGSNEQFF	TGCGCCAGCAGCTTGGCCGCTAGCGGGGGATCCAATGAGCAGTTCTTC
TRBD2	few	TRBV10-3	TRBJ2-1	CAISESGLAGKQQFF	TGTGCCATCAGTGAGTCTGGGCTAGCGGGGAAGCAGCAGTTCTTC
TRBD1	-	TRBV29-1	TRBJ2-3	CSARTGGFTQYF	TGCAGCGCCCGGACAGGGGGCTTTACGCAGTATTTT
-	few	TRBV7-9	TRBJ1-1	CASSLEGGATGTEAFF	TGTGCCAGCAGCTTAGAGGGAGGGGCTACGGGCACTGAAGCTTTCTTT
-	-	TRBV10-3	TRBJ2-7	CAISEFGGVYEQYF	TGTGCCATCAGTGAGTTCGGGGGTGTCTACGAGCAGTACTTC
TRBD2	-	TRBV6-5	TRBJ2-6	CASSYGGAGANVLTF	TGTGCCAGCAGTTACGGGGGGGCTGGGGCCAACGTCCTGACTTTC
-	-	TRBV7-6	TRBJ1-6	CASSLTGNRGLSNSPLHF	TGTGCCAGCAGCTTAACAGGGAACCGTGGGCTGAGTAATTCACCCCTCCACTTT